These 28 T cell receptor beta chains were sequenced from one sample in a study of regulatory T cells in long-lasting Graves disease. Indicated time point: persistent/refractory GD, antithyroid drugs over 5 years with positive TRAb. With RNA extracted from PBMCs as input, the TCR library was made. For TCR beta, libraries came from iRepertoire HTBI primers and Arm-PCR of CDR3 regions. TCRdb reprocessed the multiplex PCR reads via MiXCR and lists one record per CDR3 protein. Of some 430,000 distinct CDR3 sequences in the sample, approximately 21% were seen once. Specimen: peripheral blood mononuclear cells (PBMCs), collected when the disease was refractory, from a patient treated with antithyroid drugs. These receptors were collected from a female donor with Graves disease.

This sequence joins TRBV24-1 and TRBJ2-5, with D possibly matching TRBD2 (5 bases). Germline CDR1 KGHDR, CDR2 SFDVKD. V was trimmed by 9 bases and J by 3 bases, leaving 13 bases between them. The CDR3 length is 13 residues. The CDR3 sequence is CATGGGAEETQYF. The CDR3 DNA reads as TGTGCCACCGGAGGAGGTGCGGAAGAGACCCAGTACTTC.

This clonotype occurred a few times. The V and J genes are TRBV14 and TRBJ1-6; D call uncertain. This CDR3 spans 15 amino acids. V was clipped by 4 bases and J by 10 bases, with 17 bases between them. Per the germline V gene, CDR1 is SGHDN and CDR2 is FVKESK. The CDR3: CASSLIGPTGSPLHF. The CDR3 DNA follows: TGTGCCAGCAGCCTAATTGGCCCGACGGGGTCACCCCTCCACTTT.

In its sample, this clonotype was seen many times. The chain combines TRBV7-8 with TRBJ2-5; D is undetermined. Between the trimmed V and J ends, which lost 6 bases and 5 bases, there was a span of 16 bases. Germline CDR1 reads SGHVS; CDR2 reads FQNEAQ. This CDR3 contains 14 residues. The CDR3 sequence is CASSPIGSGETQYF. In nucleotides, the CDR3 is TGTGCCAGCAGTCCTATTGGTAGTGGGGAGACCCAGTACTTC. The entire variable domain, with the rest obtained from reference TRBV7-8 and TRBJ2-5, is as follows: GAGVSQSPRYKVAKRGQDVALRCDPISGHVSLFWYQQALGQGPEFLTYFQNEAQLDKSGLPSDRFFAERPEGSVSTLKIQRTQQEDSAVYLCASSPIGSGETQYFGPGTRLLVL.

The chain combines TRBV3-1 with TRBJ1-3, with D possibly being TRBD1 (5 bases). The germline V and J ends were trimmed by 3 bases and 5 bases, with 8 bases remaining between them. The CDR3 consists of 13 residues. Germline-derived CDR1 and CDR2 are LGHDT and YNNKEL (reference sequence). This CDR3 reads CASSQDTRNTIYF. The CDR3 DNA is TGTGCCAGCAGCCAGGACACTCGAAACACCATATATTTT. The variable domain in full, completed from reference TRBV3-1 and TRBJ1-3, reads DTAVSQTPKYLVTQMGNDKSIKCEQNLGHDTMYWYKQDSKKFLKIMFSYNNKELIINETVPNRFSPKSPDKAHLNLHINSLELGDSAVYFCASSQDTRNTIYFGEGSWLTVV.

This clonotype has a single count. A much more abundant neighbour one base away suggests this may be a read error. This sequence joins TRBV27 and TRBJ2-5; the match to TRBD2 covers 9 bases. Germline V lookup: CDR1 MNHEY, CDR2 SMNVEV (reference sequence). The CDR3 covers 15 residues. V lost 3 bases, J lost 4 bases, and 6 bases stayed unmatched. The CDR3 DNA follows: TGTGCCAGCAGTTTTACTAGCGGGCCACGAGAGACCCAGTACTTC. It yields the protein CASSFTSGPRETQYF.

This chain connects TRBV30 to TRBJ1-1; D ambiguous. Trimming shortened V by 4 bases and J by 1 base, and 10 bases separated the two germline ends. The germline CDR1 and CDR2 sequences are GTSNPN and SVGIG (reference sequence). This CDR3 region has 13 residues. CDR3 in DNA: TGTGCCTGGAACCCGTCCGGGAACACTGAAGCTTTCTTT. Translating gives CAWNPSGNTEAFF.

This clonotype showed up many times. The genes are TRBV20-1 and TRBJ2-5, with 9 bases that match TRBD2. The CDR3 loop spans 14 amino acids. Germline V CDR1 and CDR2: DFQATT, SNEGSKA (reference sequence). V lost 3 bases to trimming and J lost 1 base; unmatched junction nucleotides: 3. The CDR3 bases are TGCAGTGCTAGGGCGGGAGGGGTCCAAGAGACCCAGTACTTC. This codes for CSARAGGVQETQYF.

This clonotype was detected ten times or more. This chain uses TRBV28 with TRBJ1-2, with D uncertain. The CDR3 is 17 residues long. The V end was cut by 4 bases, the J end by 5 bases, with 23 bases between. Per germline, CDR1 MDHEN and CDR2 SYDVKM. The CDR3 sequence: CASSSDGFPGSGYGYTF. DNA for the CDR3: TGTGCCAGCAGTTCCGACGGCTTCCCGGGGTCGGGGTATGGCTACACCTTC.

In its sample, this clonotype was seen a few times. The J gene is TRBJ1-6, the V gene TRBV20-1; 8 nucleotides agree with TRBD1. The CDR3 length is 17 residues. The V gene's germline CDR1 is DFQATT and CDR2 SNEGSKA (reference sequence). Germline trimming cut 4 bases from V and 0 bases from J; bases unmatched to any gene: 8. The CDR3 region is CSAIRTGKSSYNSPLHF. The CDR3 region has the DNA TGCAGTGCTATAAGGACAGGGAAGAGCTCCTATAATTCACCCCTCCACTTT.

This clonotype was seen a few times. The chain's CDR3 is CASSQLITGLGETQYF. CDR3 nucleotides: TGTGCCAGCAGCCAACTAATTACGGGACTAGGAGAGACCCAGTACTTC. The chain joins TRBV6-1 to TRBJ2-5; 8 positions match TRBD2. This CDR3 has 16 residues. CDR1 is MNHNS, CDR2 SASEGT, per germline. The V and J ends lost 6 bases and 4 bases, in that order; junction bases with no gene match: 13.

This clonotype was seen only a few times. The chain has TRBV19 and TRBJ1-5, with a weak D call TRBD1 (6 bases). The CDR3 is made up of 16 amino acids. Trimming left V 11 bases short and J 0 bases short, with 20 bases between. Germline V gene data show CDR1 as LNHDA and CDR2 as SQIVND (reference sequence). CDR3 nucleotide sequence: TGTGCCCCTGGTGCGGGGACAATGTATAGCAATCAGCCCCAGCATTTT. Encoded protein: CAPGAGTMYSNQPQHF.

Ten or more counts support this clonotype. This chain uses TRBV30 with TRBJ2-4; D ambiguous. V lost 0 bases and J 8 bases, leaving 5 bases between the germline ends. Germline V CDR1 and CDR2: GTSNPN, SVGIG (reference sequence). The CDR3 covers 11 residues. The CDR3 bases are TGTGCCTGGAGTGTTAGTGACATTCAGTACTTC. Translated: CAWSVSDIQYF.

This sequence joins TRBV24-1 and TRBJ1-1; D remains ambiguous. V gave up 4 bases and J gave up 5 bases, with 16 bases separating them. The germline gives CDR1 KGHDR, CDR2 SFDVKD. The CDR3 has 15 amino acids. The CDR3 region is CATSDPLSGDTEAFF. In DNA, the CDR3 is TGTGCCACCAGTGACCCCTTGAGTGGAGATACTGAAGCTTTCTTT.

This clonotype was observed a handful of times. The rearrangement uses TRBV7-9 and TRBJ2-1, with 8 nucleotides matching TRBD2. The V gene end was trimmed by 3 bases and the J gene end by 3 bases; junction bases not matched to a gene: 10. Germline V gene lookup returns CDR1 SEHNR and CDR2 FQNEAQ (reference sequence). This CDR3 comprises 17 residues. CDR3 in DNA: TGTGCCAGCAGCTTCTTCGAACTAGCGGACCACTACAATGAGCAGTTCTTC. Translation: CASSFFELADHYNEQFF. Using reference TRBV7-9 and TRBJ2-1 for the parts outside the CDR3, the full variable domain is DTGVSQNPRHKITKRGQNVTFRCDPISEHNRLYWYRQTLGQGPEFLTYFQNEAQLEKSRLLSDRFSAERPKGSFSTLEIQRTEQGDSAMYLCASSFFELADHYNEQFFGPGTRLTVL.

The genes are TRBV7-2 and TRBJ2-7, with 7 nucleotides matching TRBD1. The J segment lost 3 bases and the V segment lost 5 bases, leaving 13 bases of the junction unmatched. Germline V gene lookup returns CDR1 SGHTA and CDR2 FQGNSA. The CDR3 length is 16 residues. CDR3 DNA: TGTGCCAGCAGCCCCGGGCCCACAGGGGCTGGCTACGAGCAGTACTTC. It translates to CASSPGPTGAGYEQYF.

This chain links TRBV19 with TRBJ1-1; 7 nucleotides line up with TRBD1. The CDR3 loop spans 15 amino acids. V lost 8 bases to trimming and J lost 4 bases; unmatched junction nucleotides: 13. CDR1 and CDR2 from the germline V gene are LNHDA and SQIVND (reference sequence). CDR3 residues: CASDHRGPGGTEAFF. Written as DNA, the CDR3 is TGTGCCAGTGATCACAGGGGACCAGGGGGCACTGAAGCTTTCTTT.

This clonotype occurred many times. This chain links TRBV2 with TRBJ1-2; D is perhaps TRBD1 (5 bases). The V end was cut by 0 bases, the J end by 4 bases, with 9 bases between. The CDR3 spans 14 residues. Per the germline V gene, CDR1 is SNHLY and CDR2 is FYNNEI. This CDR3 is CASSEARGSYGYTF. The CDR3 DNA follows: TGTGCCAGCAGTGAAGCTAGGGGATCCTATGGCTACACCTTC.

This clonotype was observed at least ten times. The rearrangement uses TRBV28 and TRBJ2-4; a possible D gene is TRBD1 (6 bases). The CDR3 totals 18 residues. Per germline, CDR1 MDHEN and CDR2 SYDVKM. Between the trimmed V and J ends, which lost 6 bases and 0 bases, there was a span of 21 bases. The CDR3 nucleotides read TGTGCCAGCAGACATGACAGGCTTTTTACCCTAGCCAAAAACATTCAGTACTTC. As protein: CASRHDRLFTLAKNIQYF.

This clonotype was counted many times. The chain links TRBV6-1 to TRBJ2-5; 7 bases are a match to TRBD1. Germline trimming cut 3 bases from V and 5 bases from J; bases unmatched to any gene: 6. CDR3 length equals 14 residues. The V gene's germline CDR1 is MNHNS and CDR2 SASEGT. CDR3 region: CASSDPPQGETQYF. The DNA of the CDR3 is TGTGCCAGCAGTGACCCGCCACAGGGGGAGACCCAGTACTTC.

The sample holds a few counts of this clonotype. The chain's CDR3 is CASSFTRYRGELFF. CDR3 DNA sequence: TGTGCCAGCAGCTTTACTCGCTACCGAGGGGAGCTGTTTTTT. This chain uses TRBV7-8 with TRBJ2-2; D is unresolved. From germline, CDR1 is SGHVS and CDR2 FQNEAQ. CDR3 length equals 14 residues. Trimming removed 3 bases at V and 8 bases at J, with 13 bases between.

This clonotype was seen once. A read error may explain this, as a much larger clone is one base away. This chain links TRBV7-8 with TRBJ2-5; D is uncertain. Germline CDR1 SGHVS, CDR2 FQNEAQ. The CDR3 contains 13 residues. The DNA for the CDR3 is TGTGCCAGCAGCTTAGACAGCCAAGAGACCCGGTACTTC. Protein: CASSLDSQETRYF.

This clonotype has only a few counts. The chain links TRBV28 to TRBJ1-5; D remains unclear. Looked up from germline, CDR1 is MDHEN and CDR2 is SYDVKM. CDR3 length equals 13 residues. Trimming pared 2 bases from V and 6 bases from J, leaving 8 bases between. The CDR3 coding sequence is TGTGCCAGCAGTTTAGGTCACAGTCAGCCCCAGCATTTT. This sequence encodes CASSLGHSQPQHF.

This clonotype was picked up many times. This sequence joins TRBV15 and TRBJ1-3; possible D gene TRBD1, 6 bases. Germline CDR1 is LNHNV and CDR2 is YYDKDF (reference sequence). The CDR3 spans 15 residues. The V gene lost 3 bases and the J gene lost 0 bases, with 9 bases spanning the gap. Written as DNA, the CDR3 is TGTGCCACCAGCAGGGACAGAGACTCTGGAAACACCATATATTTT. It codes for CATSRDRDSGNTIYF.

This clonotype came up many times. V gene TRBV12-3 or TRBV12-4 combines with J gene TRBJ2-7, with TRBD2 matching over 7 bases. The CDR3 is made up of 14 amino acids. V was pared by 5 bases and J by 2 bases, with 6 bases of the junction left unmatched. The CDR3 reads CASSKSGKPYEQYF. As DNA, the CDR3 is TGTGCCAGCAGTAAGAGCGGGAAGCCCTACGAGCAGTACTTC.

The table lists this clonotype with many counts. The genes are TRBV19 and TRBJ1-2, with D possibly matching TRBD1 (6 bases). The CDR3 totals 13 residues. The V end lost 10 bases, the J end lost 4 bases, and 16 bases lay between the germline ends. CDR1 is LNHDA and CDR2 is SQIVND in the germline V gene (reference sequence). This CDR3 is CATSPGTRYGYTF. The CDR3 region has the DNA TGTGCCACCTCGCCCGGGACACGCTATGGCTACACCTTC.

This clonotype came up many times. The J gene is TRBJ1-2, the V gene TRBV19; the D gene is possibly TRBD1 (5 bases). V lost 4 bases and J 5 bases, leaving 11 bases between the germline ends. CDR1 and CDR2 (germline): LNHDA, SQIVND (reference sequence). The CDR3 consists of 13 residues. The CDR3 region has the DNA TGTGCCAGTAGTACAGGGATCGGTTATGGCTACACCTTC. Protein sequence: CASSTGIGYGYTF.

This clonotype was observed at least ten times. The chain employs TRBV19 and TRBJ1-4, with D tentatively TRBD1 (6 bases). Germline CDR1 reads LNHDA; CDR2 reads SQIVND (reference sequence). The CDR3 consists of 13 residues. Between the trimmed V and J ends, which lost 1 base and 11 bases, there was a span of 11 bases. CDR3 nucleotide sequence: TGTGCCAGTAGTATAGTTGGGGGCGGGAAACTGTTTTTT. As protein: CASSIVGGGKLFF.

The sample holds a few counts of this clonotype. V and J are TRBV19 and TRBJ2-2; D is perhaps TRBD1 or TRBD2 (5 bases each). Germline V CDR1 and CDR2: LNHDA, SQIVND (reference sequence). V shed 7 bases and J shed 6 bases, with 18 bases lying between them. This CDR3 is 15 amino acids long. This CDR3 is CASTKVGAGPGELFF. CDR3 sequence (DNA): TGTGCCAGTACCAAGGTCGGGGCAGGTCCCGGGGAGCTGTTTTTT.